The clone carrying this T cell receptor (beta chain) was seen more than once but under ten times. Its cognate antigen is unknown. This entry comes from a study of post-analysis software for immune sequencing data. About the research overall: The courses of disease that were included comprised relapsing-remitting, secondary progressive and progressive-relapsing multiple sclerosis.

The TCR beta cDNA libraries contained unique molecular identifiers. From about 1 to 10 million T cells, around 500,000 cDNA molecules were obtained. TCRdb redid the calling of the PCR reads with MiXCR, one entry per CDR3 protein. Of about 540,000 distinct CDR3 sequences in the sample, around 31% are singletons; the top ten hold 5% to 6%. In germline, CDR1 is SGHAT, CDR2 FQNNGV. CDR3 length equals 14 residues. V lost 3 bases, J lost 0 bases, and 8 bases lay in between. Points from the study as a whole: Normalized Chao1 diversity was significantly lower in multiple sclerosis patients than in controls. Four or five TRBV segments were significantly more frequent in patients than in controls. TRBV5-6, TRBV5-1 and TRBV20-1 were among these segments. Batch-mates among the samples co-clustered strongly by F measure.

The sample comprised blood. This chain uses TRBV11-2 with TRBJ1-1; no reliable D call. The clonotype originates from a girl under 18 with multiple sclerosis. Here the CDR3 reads CASSLQIMNTEAFF. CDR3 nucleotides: TGTGCCAGCAGCTTGCAAATAATGAACACTGAAGCTTTCTTT.